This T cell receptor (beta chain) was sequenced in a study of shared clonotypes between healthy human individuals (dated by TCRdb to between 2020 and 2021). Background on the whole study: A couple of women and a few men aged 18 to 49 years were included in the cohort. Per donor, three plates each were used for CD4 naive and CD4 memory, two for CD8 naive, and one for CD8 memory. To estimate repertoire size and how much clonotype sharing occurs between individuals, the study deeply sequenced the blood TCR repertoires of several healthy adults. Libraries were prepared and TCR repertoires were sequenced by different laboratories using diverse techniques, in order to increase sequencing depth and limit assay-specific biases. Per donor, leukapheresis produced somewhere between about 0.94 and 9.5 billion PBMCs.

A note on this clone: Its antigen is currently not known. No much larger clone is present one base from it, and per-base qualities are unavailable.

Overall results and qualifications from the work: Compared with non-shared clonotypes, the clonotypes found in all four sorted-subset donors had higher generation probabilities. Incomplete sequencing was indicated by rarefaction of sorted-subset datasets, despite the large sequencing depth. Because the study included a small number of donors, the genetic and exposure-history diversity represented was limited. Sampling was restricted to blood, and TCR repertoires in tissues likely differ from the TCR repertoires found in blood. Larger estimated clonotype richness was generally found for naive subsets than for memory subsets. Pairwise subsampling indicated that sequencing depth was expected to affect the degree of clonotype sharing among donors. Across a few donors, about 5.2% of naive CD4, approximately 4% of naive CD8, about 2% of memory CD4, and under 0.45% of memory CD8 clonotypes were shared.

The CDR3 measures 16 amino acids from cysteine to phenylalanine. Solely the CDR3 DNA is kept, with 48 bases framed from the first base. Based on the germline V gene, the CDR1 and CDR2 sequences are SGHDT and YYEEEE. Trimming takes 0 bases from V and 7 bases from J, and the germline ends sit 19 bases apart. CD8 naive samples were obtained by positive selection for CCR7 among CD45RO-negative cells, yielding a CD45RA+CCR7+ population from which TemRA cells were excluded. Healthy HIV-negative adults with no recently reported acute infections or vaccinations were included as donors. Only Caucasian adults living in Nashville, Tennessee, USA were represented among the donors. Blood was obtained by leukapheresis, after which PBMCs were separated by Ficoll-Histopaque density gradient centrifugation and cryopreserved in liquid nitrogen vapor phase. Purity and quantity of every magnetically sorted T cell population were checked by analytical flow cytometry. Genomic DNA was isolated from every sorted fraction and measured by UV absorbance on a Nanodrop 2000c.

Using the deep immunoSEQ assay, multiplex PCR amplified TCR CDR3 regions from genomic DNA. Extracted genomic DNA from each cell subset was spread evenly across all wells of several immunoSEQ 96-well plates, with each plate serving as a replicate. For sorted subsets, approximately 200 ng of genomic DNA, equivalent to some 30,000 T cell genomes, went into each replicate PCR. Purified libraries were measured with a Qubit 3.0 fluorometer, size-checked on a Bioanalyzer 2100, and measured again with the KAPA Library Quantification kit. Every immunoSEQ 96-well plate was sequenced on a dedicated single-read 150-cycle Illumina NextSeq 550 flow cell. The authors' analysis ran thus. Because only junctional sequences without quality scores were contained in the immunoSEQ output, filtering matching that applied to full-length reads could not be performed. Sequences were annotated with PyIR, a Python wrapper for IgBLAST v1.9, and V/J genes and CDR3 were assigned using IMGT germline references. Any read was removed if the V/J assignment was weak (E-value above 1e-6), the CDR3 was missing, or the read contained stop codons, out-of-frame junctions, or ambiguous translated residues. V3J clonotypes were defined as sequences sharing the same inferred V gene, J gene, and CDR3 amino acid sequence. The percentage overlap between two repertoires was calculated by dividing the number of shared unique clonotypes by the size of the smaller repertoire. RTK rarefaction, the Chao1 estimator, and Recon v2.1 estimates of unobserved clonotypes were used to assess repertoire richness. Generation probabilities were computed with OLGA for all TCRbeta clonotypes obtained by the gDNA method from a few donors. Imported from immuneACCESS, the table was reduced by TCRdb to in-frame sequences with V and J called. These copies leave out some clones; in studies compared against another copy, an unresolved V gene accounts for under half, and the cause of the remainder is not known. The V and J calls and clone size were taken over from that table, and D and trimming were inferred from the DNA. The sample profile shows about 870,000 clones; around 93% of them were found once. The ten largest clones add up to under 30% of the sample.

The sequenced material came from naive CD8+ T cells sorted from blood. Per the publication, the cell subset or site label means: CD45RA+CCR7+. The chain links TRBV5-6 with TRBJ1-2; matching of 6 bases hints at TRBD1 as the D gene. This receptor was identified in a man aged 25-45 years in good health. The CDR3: CASSLVLLGGSSGYTF. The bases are TGTGCCAGCAGCTTGGTTTTGCTAGGGGGAAGTAGTGGCTACACCTTC.